Here is one TCR beta chain with its context. The antigen is unknown. CDR3 size: 15 residues. Germline lookup yields CDR1 LGHNA and CDR2 YSLEER. J gave up 3 bases and V 0 bases, and 4 bases lay outside the gene matches. This sample is drawn from a study of cytomegalovirus exposure and HLA in healthy donors. Study-wide results and limits: In an earlier analysis, in roughly 600 donors, most V segments appeared productive either ~87% or ~30% of the time. Across donors, sequencing depth was assumed by presence/absence analyses to be roughly uniform. Several of the most significant clusters appeared linked to common viral pathogens, based on a later analysis.

All donors participated as healthy donors of bone marrow. The PCR made use of 60 Vbeta and 13 Jbeta primers. Sequencing was performed with immunoSEQ multiplex PCR; in TCRdb, only in-frame clones are kept and a portion is missing. The sample has over 150,000 clones; roughly 85% are singletons. This sequence originates from a man aged 25 to 40 in good health and CMV-seropositive. Sequenced sample: PBMCs. The chain uses TRBV4-3 and TRBJ2-7, with 8 nucleotides matching TRBD2. The CDR3 coding sequence is TGCGCCAGCAGCCAAGACCCGGGAGGGAGCTACGAGCAGTACTTC. Translating gives CASSQDPGGSYEQYF.